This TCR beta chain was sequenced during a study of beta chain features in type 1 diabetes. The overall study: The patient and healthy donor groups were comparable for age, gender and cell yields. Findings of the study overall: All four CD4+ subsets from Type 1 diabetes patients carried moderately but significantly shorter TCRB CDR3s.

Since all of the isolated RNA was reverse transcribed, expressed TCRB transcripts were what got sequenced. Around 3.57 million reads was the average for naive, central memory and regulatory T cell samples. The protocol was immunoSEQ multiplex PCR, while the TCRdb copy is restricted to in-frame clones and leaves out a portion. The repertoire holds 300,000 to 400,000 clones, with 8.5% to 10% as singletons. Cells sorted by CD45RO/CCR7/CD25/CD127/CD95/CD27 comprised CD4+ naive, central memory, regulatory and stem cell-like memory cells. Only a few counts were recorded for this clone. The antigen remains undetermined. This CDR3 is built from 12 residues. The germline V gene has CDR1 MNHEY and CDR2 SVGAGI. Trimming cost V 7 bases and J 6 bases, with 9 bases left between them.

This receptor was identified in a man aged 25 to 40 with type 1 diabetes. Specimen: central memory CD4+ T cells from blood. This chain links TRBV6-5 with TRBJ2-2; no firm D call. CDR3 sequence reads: CASKGASGELFF. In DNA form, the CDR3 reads TGTGCCAGCAAAGGAGCCTCCGGGGAGCTGTTTTTT.